The 10 T cell receptor beta chains listed next were all sequenced from one sample in a study of identical twins. TCRdb re-analysed the 5' RACE reads in MiXCR, keeping a single row per CDR3 protein. The table has 640,000 or so distinct CDR3 sequences, around 5.7% seen once. The source material was naive T cells sorted from blood. These receptors originate from a man aged 18 to 29 in good health.

In this sample, this clonotype turned up many times. The chain employs TRBV5-1 and TRBJ1-2; 7 bases are shared with TRBD1. The CDR3 spans 14 residues. Trimming at V came to 4 bases and at J to 2 bases, leaving 5 bases not matched to a gene. Germline loops: CDR1 SGHRS, CDR2 YFSETQ. The CDR3 DNA sequence: TGCGCCAGCAGCATTGGGGGACAGAACTATGGCTACACCTTC. This gives the protein CASSIGGQNYGYTF.

The chain combines TRBV11-2 with TRBJ2-1; the match to TRBD2 covers 7 bases. There are 16 residues in the CDR3. The J segment lost 6 bases and the V segment lost 1 base, leaving 9 bases of the junction unmatched. The V gene's germline CDR1 is SGHAT and CDR2 FQNNGV. CDR3 region: CASSLVGRALGNEQFF. In DNA, the CDR3 is TGTGCCAGCAGCTTAGTTGGGAGGGCGCTGGGCAATGAGCAGTTCTTC.

In its sample, this clonotype was seen a few times. The chain carries TRBV9 and TRBJ1-6; D is undetermined. Trimming stripped 0 bases from V and 10 bases from J, with 11 bases between. The V gene's germline CDR1 is SGDLS and CDR2 YYNGEE. The CDR3 sequence is 14 residues long. CDR3 sequence reads: CASSVVPLGSPLHF. The CDR3 nucleotides are TGTGCCAGCAGCGTAGTTCCTCTCGGGTCACCCCTCCACTTT.

In this sample, this clonotype turned up many times. V is TRBV4-1 and J is TRBJ1-1; D is undetermined. The V gene's germline CDR1 is MGHRA and CDR2 YSYEKL. There are 14 residues in the CDR3. V was cut by 3 bases and J by 7 bases, with 15 bases left in between. In DNA, the CDR3 is TGCGCCAGCAGCCAGTATGAGGTCCAGGATGAAGCTTTCTTT. This sequence encodes CASSQYEVQDEAFF.

In its sample, this clonotype was seen many times. This sequence joins TRBV20-1 and TRBJ2-5, with a possible D match to TRBD1 (5 bases). Germline lookup yields CDR1 DFQATT and CDR2 SNEGSKA (reference sequence). V was pared by 6 bases and J by 0 bases, with 20 bases between. This CDR3 is 16 amino acids long. The CDR3: CSAQSPGHGNQETQYF. The CDR3 nucleotides read TGCAGTGCCCAGTCCCCCGGACATGGAAACCAAGAGACCCAGTACTTC.

This clonotype was detected ten times or more. V gene TRBV29-1 combines with J gene TRBJ2-1; D assignment may be TRBD1 or TRBD2 (5 bases each). This CDR3 is 13 amino acids long. V dropped 3 bases and J dropped 4 bases, with 10 bases sitting between them. Germline-derived CDR1 and CDR2 are SQVTM and ANQGSEA. The CDR3: CSVEKGTYNEQFF. In DNA form, the CDR3 reads TGCAGCGTTGAGAAGGGGACGTACAATGAGCAGTTCTTC.

This clonotype has at least ten counts. The chain joins TRBV29-1 to TRBJ2-7; 11 bases map to TRBD1. CDR1 and CDR2 (germline): SQVTM, ANQGSEA. This CDR3 contains 15 residues. With 3 bases clipped from V and 5 bases from J, the junction kept 9 bases outside the gene matches. CDR3 loop: CSVDLGRTGGNEQYF. CDR3 bases: TGCAGCGTTGATCTGGGACGGACAGGGGGCAACGAGCAGTACTTC.

The sample holds many counts of this clonotype. The chain carries TRBV27 and TRBJ2-5; weak D call: TRBD1 (6 bases). Between the trimmed V and J ends, which lost 2 bases and 2 bases, there was a span of 12 bases. The CDR3 runs 15 residues. Germline V gene sequence: CDR1 MNHEY, CDR2 SMNVEV (reference sequence). The CDR3 nucleotides read TGTGCCAGCAGTTTAGATTTTGGGACACAAGAGACCCAGTACTTC. It codes for CASSLDFGTQETQYF.

This clonotype appeared a few times. The chain recombines TRBV12-3 or TRBV12-4 with TRBJ1-5; D not resolved. The CDR3 is 14 amino acids. Trimming left V 2 bases short and J 2 bases short, with 7 bases between. The CDR3 coding sequence is TGTGCCAGCAGTTTATTCCACGGCAATCAGCCCCAGCATTTT. Its protein product is CASSLFHGNQPQHF.

This clonotype was found many times. This sequence joins TRBV27 and TRBJ2-3, with a possible D match to TRBD1 (6 bases). CDR1 is MNHEY, CDR2 SMNVEV, per germline (reference sequence). Deletions cut 8 bases from V and 5 bases from J, with 20 bases between. The CDR3 is 15 residues long. The DNA for the CDR3 is TGTGCCAGCCAGGGGCAGGGAGCTTGGAAAGATACGCAGTATTTT. Protein product: CASQGQGAWKDTQYF.